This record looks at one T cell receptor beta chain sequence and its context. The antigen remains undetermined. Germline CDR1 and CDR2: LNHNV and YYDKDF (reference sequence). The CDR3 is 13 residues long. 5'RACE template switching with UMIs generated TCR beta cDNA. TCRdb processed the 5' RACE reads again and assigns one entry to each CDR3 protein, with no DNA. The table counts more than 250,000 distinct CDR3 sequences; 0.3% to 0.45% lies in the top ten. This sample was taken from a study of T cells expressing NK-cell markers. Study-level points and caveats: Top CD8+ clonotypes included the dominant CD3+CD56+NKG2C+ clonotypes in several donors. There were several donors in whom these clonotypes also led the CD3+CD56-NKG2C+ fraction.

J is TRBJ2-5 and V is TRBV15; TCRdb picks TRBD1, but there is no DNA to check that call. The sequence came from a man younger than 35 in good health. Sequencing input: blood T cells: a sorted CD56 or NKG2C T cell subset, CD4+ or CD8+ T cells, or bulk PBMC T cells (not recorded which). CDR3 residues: CATSGRIQETQYF.